These T cell receptor beta chains were read from a single sample in a study of PD-1 blockade in classical Hodgkin lymphoma. Profiled with immunoSEQ multiplex PCR; TCRdb holds only in-frame clones, not every one. The sample consists of some 48,000 clones, roughly 80% of them appearing once. This specimen consisted of peripheral blood mononuclear cells (PBMCs), obtained before the fourth cycle of nivolumab. Source of these receptors: a human donor with classical Hodgkin lymphoma. Each CDR3 is given with its conserved first and last residue. D genes are given only for firm matches. Size values are once, few and many counts, or a class for expanded clones, and some rows have none.

CDR3 length: 14
clone size: NA
D gene: NA
J gene: TRBJ2-2
V gene: TRBV10-2
CDR3 protein: CASTRQGDTGELFF
CDR3 DNA: TGCGCCAGCACCCGGCAGGGAGACACCGGGGAGCTGTTTTTT

CDR3 length: 14
clone size: NA
D gene: NA
J gene: TRBJ2-7
V gene: TRBV7-2
CDR3 protein: CASSLRTGTYEQYF
CDR3 DNA: TGTGCCAGCAGCTTACGGACGGGCACCTACGAGCAGTACTTC

CDR3 length: 15
clone size: few
D gene: TRBD2
J gene: TRBJ2-7
V gene: TRBV5-6
CDR3 protein: CASSLGASGGLEQYF
CDR3 DNA: TGTGCCAGCAGCTTGGGGGCTAGCGGGGGATTAGAGCAGTACTTC

CDR3 length: 14
clone size: NA
D gene: TRBD1
J gene: TRBJ2-2
V gene: TRBV27
CDR3 protein: CASSRNRGTGELFF
CDR3 DNA: TGTGCCAGCAGTCGGAACAGGGGTACCGGGGAGCTGTTTTTT

CDR3 length: 15
clone size: NA
D gene: TRBD1
J gene: TRBJ2-4
V gene: TRBV7-9
CDR3 protein: CASSDTGTVGNIQYF
CDR3 DNA: TGTGCCAGCAGCGACACCGGGACAGTGGGAAACATTCAGTACTTC

CDR3 length: 15
clone size: NA
D gene: TRBD1
J gene: TRBJ1-2
V gene: TRBV19
CDR3 protein: CASSSTGELVYGYTF
CDR3 DNA: TGTGCCAGTAGCTCTACAGGGGAGCTGGTCTATGGCTACACCTTC

CDR3 length: 15
clone size: once
D gene: NA
J gene: TRBJ2-5
V gene: TRBV7-2
CDR3 protein: CASSPQRMVQETQYF
CDR3 DNA: TGTGCCAGCAGCCCCCAAAGAATGGTTCAAGAGACCCAGTACTTC

CDR3 length: 14
clone size: NA
D gene: NA
J gene: TRBJ1-6
V gene: TRBV27
CDR3 protein: CASRYTGPNSPLHF
CDR3 DNA: TGTGCCAGCAGATACACAGGGCCGAATTCACCCCTCCACTTT

CDR3 length: 16
clone size: few
D gene: NA
J gene: TRBJ2-7
V gene: TRBV9
CDR3 protein: CASSAPRWGAGYEQYF
CDR3 DNA: TGTGCCAGCAGCGCCCCGAGGTGGGGGGCCGGGTACGAGCAGTACTTC

CDR3 length: 17
clone size: NA
D gene: TRBD2
J gene: TRBJ2-7
V gene: TRBV6-4
CDR3 protein: CASSDSRTGGHFSAQYF
CDR3 DNA: TGTGCCAGCAGTGACTCTCGAACGGGAGGCCACTTTAGCGCGCAGTACTTC

CDR3 length: 14
clone size: NA
D gene: NA
J gene: TRBJ2-2
V gene: TRBV19
CDR3 protein: CASSIPQGTGELFF
CDR3 DNA: TGTGCCAGTAGTATCCCACAGGGAACCGGGGAGCTGTTTTTT

CDR3 length: 18
clone size: NA
D gene: TRBD2
J gene: TRBJ2-5
V gene: TRBV11-3
CDR3 protein: CASSPGTSGINLQETQYF
CDR3 DNA: TGTGCCAGCAGCCCCGGGACTAGCGGGATAAACCTCCAAGAGACCCAGTACTTC

CDR3 length: 15
clone size: NA
D gene: TRBD1
J gene: TRBJ1-1
V gene: TRBV7-2
CDR3 protein: CASSSRGRGDTEAFF
CDR3 DNA: TGTGCCAGCAGCTCTAGGGGGCGCGGTGACACTGAAGCTTTCTTT

CDR3 length: 13
clone size: NA
D gene: NA
J gene: TRBJ2-5
V gene: TRBV14
CDR3 protein: CASSPRMKETQYF
CDR3 DNA: TGTGCCAGCAGCCCTAGGATGAAAGAGACCCAGTACTTC

CDR3 length: 14
clone size: NA
D gene: TRBD1
J gene: TRBJ2-3
V gene: TRBV5-1
CDR3 protein: CASSLDRGKDTQYF
CDR3 DNA: TGCGCCAGCAGCCTGGACAGGGGTAAAGATACGCAGTATTTT

CDR3 length: 13
clone size: NA
D gene: TRBD1
J gene: TRBJ1-5
V gene: TRBV18
CDR3 protein: CASTGTGNQPQHF
CDR3 DNA: TGTGCCAGCACCGGGACAGGGAATCAGCCCCAGCATTTT

CDR3 length: 14
clone size: NA
D gene: NA
J gene: TRBJ1-2
V gene: TRBV4-1
CDR3 protein: CASSPSERAYGYTF
CDR3 DNA: TGCGCCAGCAGCCCAAGTGAGAGAGCTTATGGCTACACCTTC

CDR3 length: 16
clone size: NA
D gene: TRBD1
J gene: TRBJ1-5
V gene: TRBV19
CDR3 protein: CASSPPLRGTDQPQHF
CDR3 DNA: TGTGCCAGTAGTCCCCCGCTCAGGGGGACGGATCAGCCCCAGCATTTT

CDR3 length: 13
clone size: NA
D gene: NA
J gene: TRBJ1-2
V gene: TRBV6-1
CDR3 protein: CASTPRGGNGYTF
CDR3 DNA: TGTGCCAGCACCCCACGAGGCGGGAATGGCTACACCTTC

CDR3 length: 14
clone size: NA
D gene: NA
J gene: TRBJ2-2
V gene: TRBV7-2
CDR3 protein: CASSPDPGTGELFF
CDR3 DNA: TGTGCCAGCAGCCCCGACCCTGGGACCGGGGAGCTGTTTTTT

CDR3 length: 18
clone size: NA
D gene: TRBD2
J gene: TRBJ2-1
V gene: TRBV18
CDR3 protein: CASSRGLAGGGSYNEQFF
CDR3 DNA: TGTGCCAGCTCACGAGGACTAGCGGGAGGAGGTTCCTACAATGAGCAGTTCTTC

CDR3 length: 16
clone size: NA
D gene: TRBD2
J gene: TRBJ2-7
V gene: TRBV5-1
CDR3 protein: CASSPRGSGRAGEQYF
CDR3 DNA: TGCGCCAGCAGCCCCCGGGGTAGCGGGAGGGCTGGCGAGCAGTACTTC

CDR3 length: 13
clone size: NA
D gene: NA
J gene: TRBJ2-5
V gene: TRBV29-1
CDR3 protein: CSVLGRMGETQYF
CDR3 DNA: TGCAGCGTTCTAGGACGGATGGGGGAGACCCAGTACTTC

CDR3 length: 15
clone size: NA
D gene: TRBD1
J gene: TRBJ1-5
V gene: TRBV11-2
CDR3 protein: CASSQDRGLSQPQHF
CDR3 DNA: TGTGCCAGCAGCCAAGACAGGGGATTAAGTCAGCCCCAGCATTTT

CDR3 length: 13
clone size: NA
D gene: NA
J gene: TRBJ1-1
V gene: TRBV14
CDR3 protein: CASSQSVNTEAFF
CDR3 DNA: TGTGCCAGCAGCCAATCAGTGAACACTGAAGCTTTCTTT

CDR3 length: 16
clone size: NA
D gene: NA
J gene: TRBJ2-3
V gene: TRBV19
CDR3 protein: CASSIGDPPRPDTQYF
CDR3 DNA: TGTGCCAGTAGTATAGGGGACCCACCCCGACCAGATACGCAGTATTTT

CDR3 length: 17
clone size: once
D gene: TRBD1
J gene: TRBJ2-6
V gene: TRBV9
CDR3 protein: CASSVGQGGSGANVLTF
CDR3 DNA: TGTGCCAGCAGCGTCGGACAGGGTGGCTCTGGGGCCAACGTCCTGACTTTC

CDR3 length: 16
clone size: NA
D gene: NA
J gene: TRBJ2-7
V gene: TRBV29-1
CDR3 protein: CNVRGSTKTDRYEQYF
CDR3 DNA: TGCAACGTACGGGGTAGTACTAAAACCGACCGATACGAGCAGTACTTC

CDR3 length: 14
clone size: NA
D gene: NA
J gene: TRBJ1-5
V gene: TRBV11-2
CDR3 protein: CASSPRHSNQPQHF
CDR3 DNA: TGTGCCAGCAGCCCACGTCACAGCAATCAGCCCCAGCATTTT

CDR3 length: 13
clone size: many
D gene: NA
J gene: TRBJ1-1
V gene: TRBV5-6
CDR3 protein: CASSWGTPTEAFF
CDR3 DNA: TGTGCCAGCAGCTGGGGGACTCCCACTGAAGCTTTCTTT

CDR3 length: 14
clone size: few
D gene: TRBD2
J gene: TRBJ2-5
V gene: TRBV7-9
CDR3 protein: CASSQIAGQETQYF
CDR3 DNA: TGTGCCAGCAGCCAGATAGCGGGTCAAGAGACCCAGTACTTC

CDR3 length: 13
clone size: NA
D gene: NA
J gene: TRBJ2-7
V gene: TRBV9
CDR3 protein: CASSAKSSYEQYF
CDR3 DNA: TGTGCCAGCAGCGCGAAGAGCTCCTACGAGCAGTACTTC

CDR3 length: 16
clone size: NA
D gene: NA
J gene: TRBJ2-7
V gene: TRBV19
CDR3 protein: CASSEPRAGARLEQYF
CDR3 DNA: TGTGCCAGTAGTGAACCGAGGGCCGGGGCCCGTCTCGAGCAGTACTTC

CDR3 length: 15
clone size: NA
D gene: TRBD1
J gene: TRBJ2-7
V gene: TRBV5-6
CDR3 protein: CASSPRTGLYYEQYF
CDR3 DNA: TGTGCCAGCAGCCCCAGGACAGGGTTATACTACGAGCAGTACTTC

CDR3 length: 15
clone size: NA
D gene: TRBD2
J gene: TRBJ2-1
V gene: TRBV4-3
CDR3 protein: CASSLGTSAWNEQFF
CDR3 DNA: TGCGCCAGCAGCCTGGGGACTAGCGCCTGGAATGAGCAGTTCTTC

CDR3 length: 15
clone size: NA
D gene: TRBD1
J gene: TRBJ1-6
V gene: TRBV19
CDR3 protein: CASSSGQGLHSPLHF
CDR3 DNA: TGTGCCAGTAGTAGCGGACAGGGCTTACATTCACCCCTCCACTTT

CDR3 length: 12
clone size: few
D gene: NA
J gene: TRBJ2-2
V gene: TRBV30
CDR3 protein: CAWKIHTGELFF
CDR3 DNA: TGTGCCTGGAAGATCCACACCGGGGAGCTGTTTTTT

CDR3 length: 14
clone size: NA
D gene: TRBD2
J gene: TRBJ2-3
V gene: TRBV14
CDR3 protein: CASSRLAGGNTQYF
CDR3 DNA: TGTGCCAGCAGCCGATTAGCGGGAGGAAATACGCAGTATTTT

CDR3 length: 15
clone size: NA
D gene: NA
J gene: TRBJ1-4
V gene: TRBV18
CDR3 protein: CASSPSRSEGEKLFF
CDR3 DNA: TGTGCCAGCTCACCATCTAGATCGGAGGGTGAAAAACTGTTTTTT

CDR3 length: 10
clone size: once
D gene: TRBD2
J gene: TRBJ2-5
V gene: TRBV6-5
CDR3 protein: CAAGTGEQYF
CDR3 DNA: TGTGCAGCGGGGACGGGGGAGCAGTACTTC

CDR3 length: 13
clone size: NA
D gene: NA
J gene: TRBJ2-3
V gene: TRBV5-6
CDR3 protein: CASSLGGRDTQYF
CDR3 DNA: TGTGCCAGCAGCTTGGGGGGCCGGGATACGCAGTATTTT

CDR3 length: 16
clone size: NA
D gene: NA
J gene: TRBJ2-5
V gene: TRBV7-2
CDR3 protein: CASSLDGDGYQETQYF
CDR3 DNA: TGTGCCAGCAGCTTAGACGGGGACGGGTACCAAGAGACCCAGTACTTC